Listed below are T cell receptor beta chains from one sample, sequenced in a study of cytomegalovirus exposure and HLA in healthy donors. Profiling relied on immunoSEQ multiplex PCR, and the TCRdb table lists in-frame clones only, not all of them. The data show under 250,000 clones, around 81% seen once. Sequenced sample: PBMCs. These receptors were collected from a woman aged 55 to 70 in good health and CMV-seropositive. The CDR3 runs from the conserved cysteine through the conserved F or W. Each record gives: CDR3 protein, CDR3 DNA, V gene, J gene, clone size, D gene. The D gene is left open where the match is weak. Clone size, where shown, is once, few, many, or a class for clones that have expanded.

CDR3: CASSPVGSHEQFF; DNA: TGTGCCAGCAGCCCCGTTGGGAGCCACGAGCAGTTCTTC; V: TRBV11-2; J: TRBJ2-1; size: .; D: .
CDR3: CASSYSRAGTGELFF; DNA: TGTGCCAGCAGTTACTCGAGAGCTGGCACCGGGGAGCTGTTTTTT; V: TRBV6-5; J: TRBJ2-2; size: .; D: .
CDR3: CASSWGQSGGYTF; DNA: TGTGCCAGCAGTTGGGGACAGTCGGGGGGCTACACCTTC; V: TRBV6-5; J: TRBJ1-2; size: few; D: TRBD1
CDR3: CASSLLAANTGELFF; DNA: TGTGCCAGCAGCCTATTAGCGGCGAACACCGGGGAGCTGTTTTTT; V: TRBV11-2; J: TRBJ2-2; size: .; D: .
CDR3: CATYTIDRSNYGYTF; DNA: TGTGCCACCTATACCATTGACAGAAGTAACTATGGCTACACCTTC; V: TRBV6-6; J: TRBJ1-2; size: .; D: .
CDR3: CASSLASSGFNEKLFF; DNA: TGTGCCAGCAGTTTAGCCTCTTCGGGATTTAATGAAAAACTGTTTTTT; V: TRBV28; J: TRBJ1-4; size: .; D: .
CDR3: CASSYNRAGQPQHF; DNA: TGTGCCAGCAGTTACAACAGGGCCGGTCAGCCCCAGCATTTT; V: TRBV6-6; J: TRBJ1-5; size: once; D: .
CDR3: CASSLYNEQFF; DNA: TGTGCCAGCAGCCTTTACAATGAGCAGTTCTTC; V: TRBV9; J: TRBJ2-1; size: few; D: .
CDR3: CASSSPSGSIHTQYF; DNA: TGTGCCAGCAGCTCTCCTAGCGGGAGTATCCATACGCAGTATTTT; V: TRBV5-4; J: TRBJ2-3; size: .; D: TRBD2
CDR3: CASSSGQGAGTQYF; DNA: TGTGCCAGCAGCTCGGGACAGGGGGCAGGGACCCAGTACTTC; V: TRBV7-9; J: TRBJ2-5; size: .; D: TRBD1
CDR3: CASSPGQGHQETQYF; DNA: TGTGCCAGCAGCCCAGGACAGGGACACCAAGAGACCCAGTACTTC; V: TRBV7-3; J: TRBJ2-5; size: .; D: TRBD1
CDR3: CATAEGLAGGTQYF; DNA: TGTGCCACCGCCGAGGGACTAGCGGGAGGTACGCAGTATTTT; V: TRBV15; J: TRBJ2-3; size: .; D: TRBD2
CDR3: CASSGDRGRITEAFF; DNA: TGTGCCAGCAGTGGAGACAGGGGGCGGATCACTGAAGCTTTCTTT; V: TRBV2; J: TRBJ1-1; size: .; D: TRBD1
CDR3: CASSPLTTYEQYF; DNA: TGTGCCAGCAGCCCCCTCACTACCTACGAGCAGTACTTC; V: TRBV28; J: TRBJ2-7; size: .; D: .
CDR3: CASLDRANYGYTF; DNA: TGTGCCAGTTTAGACAGGGCTAACTATGGCTACACCTTC; V: TRBV7-3; J: TRBJ1-2; size: .; D: TRBD1
CDR3: CASSFGGSSTDTQYF; DNA: TGCGCCAGCAGCTTTGGGGGCTCTAGCACAGATACGCAGTATTTT; V: TRBV5-1; J: TRBJ2-3; size: .; D: .
CDR3: CSVDSRAGELFF; DNA: TGCAGCGTTGACAGCCGGGCCGGGGAGCTGTTTTTT; V: TRBV29-1; J: TRBJ2-2; size: .; D: .
CDR3: CASRGMESYNEQFF; DNA: TGTGCCAGCCGGGGAATGGAATCCTACAATGAGCAGTTCTTC; V: TRBV2; J: TRBJ2-1; size: medium-sized; D: .
CDR3: CASSYGGSVNEQFF; DNA: TGTGCCAGCAGTTACGGCGGGAGCGTTAATGAGCAGTTCTTC; V: TRBV6-5; J: TRBJ2-1; size: .; D: TRBD2
CDR3: CASKRSSDQETQYF; DNA: TGTGCCAGCAAGCGTTCTAGCGACCAAGAGACCCAGTACTTC; V: TRBV2; J: TRBJ2-5; size: .; D: .
CDR3: CASSQVVRAGGSYEQYF; DNA: TGCGCCAGCAGCCAAGTGGTAAGAGCGGGAGGGTCCTACGAGCAGTACTTC; V: TRBV4-1; J: TRBJ2-7; size: .; D: TRBD2
CDR3: CASSYYPDRAYEQYF; DNA: TGTGCCAGCAGTTACTACCCCGACAGGGCCTACGAGCAGTACTTC; V: TRBV6-5; J: TRBJ2-7; size: .; D: TRBD1
CDR3: CASSLRGLFSTDTQYF; DNA: TGTGCCAGCAGCCTCCGGGGATTATTTAGCACAGATACGCAGTATTTT; V: TRBV21-1; J: TRBJ2-3; size: .; D: .
CDR3: CASSLTAGVTDTQYF; DNA: TGCGCCAGCAGCTTGACGGCGGGAGTTACAGATACGCAGTATTTT; V: TRBV5-1; J: TRBJ2-3; size: .; D: TRBD2
CDR3: CASSQYSLLGANVLTF; DNA: TGTGCCAGTAGTCAGTACAGCCTCTTAGGGGCCAACGTCCTGACTTTC; V: TRBV19; J: TRBJ2-6; size: .; D: .
CDR3: CASSLFATGTGYEQYF; DNA: TGTGCCAGCAGTTTATTTGCGACGGGGACAGGCTACGAGCAGTACTTC; V: TRBV28; J: TRBJ2-7; size: .; D: TRBD1
CDR3: CASSFRTIVQPDTQYF; DNA: TGTGCCAGCAGTTTTCGGACTATCGTACAACCAGATACGCAGTATTTT; V: TRBV27; J: TRBJ2-3; size: .; D: .
CDR3: CASSLGERGYEQYF; DNA: TGCGCCAGCAGCTTGGGCGAGCGGGGTTACGAGCAGTACTTC; V: TRBV5-1; J: TRBJ2-7; size: once; D: TRBD2
CDR3: CASSPRGQAYGEQFF; DNA: TGTGCCAGCTCACCTCGCGGACAGGCCTACGGTGAGCAGTTCTTC; V: TRBV18; J: TRBJ2-1; size: .; D: TRBD1
CDR3: CASTSGGFAYNEQFF; DNA: TGCGCCAGCACATCGGGGGGCTTTGCCTACAATGAGCAGTTCTTC; V: TRBV5-1; J: TRBJ2-1; size: .; D: .
CDR3: CASSLLTSGTRTDTQYF; DNA: TGTGCCAGCAGCTTACTCACTAGCGGGACTCGCACAGATACGCAGTATTTT; V: TRBV7-2; J: TRBJ2-3; size: .; D: TRBD2
CDR3: CASSVDRGRDGYTF; DNA: TGCGCCAGCAGCGTCGACAGGGGGCGCGATGGCTACACCTTC; V: TRBV5-1; J: TRBJ1-2; size: few; D: TRBD1
CDR3: CASSPGRDHEQYF; DNA: TGCGCCAGCAGCCCTGGGAGGGACCACGAGCAGTACTTC; V: TRBV5-1; J: TRBJ2-7; size: .; D: TRBD2
CDR3: CASSFLRRTGGNRQYF; DNA: TGTGCCAGCAGCTTTTTGCGTCGAACAGGGGGGAACCGGCAGTACTTC; V: TRBV5-6; J: TRBJ2-5; size: .; D: TRBD1
CDR3: CASRWDSYGYTF; DNA: TGTGCCAGCAGGTGGGACAGCTATGGCTACACCTTC; V: TRBV6-1; J: TRBJ1-2; size: once; D: TRBD1
CDR3: CASSLGQTTNYGYTF; DNA: TGTGCCAGCAGCTTGGGACAGACAACTAACTATGGCTACACCTTC; V: TRBV5-4; J: TRBJ1-2; size: .; D: .
CDR3: CASSEPGEAFF; DNA: TGTGCCAGCAGTGAACCAGGGGAAGCTTTCTTT; V: TRBV2; J: TRBJ1-1; size: .; D: .
CDR3: CASSPGQGSREQYF; DNA: TGTGCCAGCAGCCCGGGACAGGGATCGCGTGAGCAGTACTTC; V: TRBV2; J: TRBJ2-7; size: .; D: TRBD1
CDR3: CASSPEGGTITDTQYF; DNA: TGTGCCAGCAGCCCCGAAGGGGGCACAATCACAGATACGCAGTATTTT; V: TRBV13; J: TRBJ2-3; size: .; D: TRBD1
CDR3: CASSDGTLINEQFF; DNA: TGTGCCAGCAGCGACGGGACTCTTATCAATGAGCAGTTCTTC; V: TRBV9; J: TRBJ2-1; size: .; D: .
CDR3: CASSLDGASYEQYF; DNA: TGCGCCAGCAGCTTGGATGGGGCCAGCTACGAGCAGTACTTC; V: TRBV5-1; J: TRBJ2-7; size: .; D: .
CDR3: CASSDVANPSGYTF; DNA: TGTGCCAGCAGTGACGTTGCTAACCCTAGTGGCTACACCTTC; V: TRBV6-4; J: TRBJ1-2; size: .; D: .
CDR3: CASTGLAGTGELFF; DNA: TGTGCCAGCACGGGACTAGCGGGAACCGGGGAGCTGTTTTTT; V: TRBV2; J: TRBJ2-2; size: .; D: TRBD2
CDR3: CSSSSPTSVYNEQFF; DNA: TGTTCCAGCAGCTCCCCGACTAGCGTGTACAATGAGCAGTTCTTC; V: TRBV7-9; J: TRBJ2-1; size: .; D: TRBD2
CDR3: CASSLLSTTIFINEQFF; DNA: TGTGCCAGCAGCCTACTCTCGACTACTATCTTTATCAATGAGCAGTTCTTC; V: TRBV14; J: TRBJ2-1; size: .; D: .
CDR3: CASRSATGWLSPLHF; DNA: TGTGCCAGCAGAAGCGCGACAGGTTGGCTCTCACCCCTCCACTTT; V: TRBV25-1; J: TRBJ1-6; size: .; D: .
CDR3: CASSDLERYF; DNA: TGCGCCAGCAGTGACCTTGAGAGGTACTTC; V: TRBV10-2; J: TRBJ2-7; size: .; D: .
CDR3: CASSEAWDRTGIF; DNA: TGTGCCAGCAGTGAGGCTTGGGACAGAACCGGAATTTTT; V: TRBV2; J: TRBJ1-4; size: .; D: TRBD1
CDR3: CASSYRTGESYEQYF; DNA: TGTGCCAGCAGTTACAGGACCGGGGAGTCCTACGAGCAGTACTTC; V: TRBV6-6; J: TRBJ2-7; size: .; D: .
CDR3: CASSPQGDANEKLFF; DNA: TGCGCCAGCAGCCCACAGGGGGATGCTAATGAAAAACTGTTTTTT; V: TRBV5-1; J: TRBJ1-4; size: once; D: TRBD1
CDR3: CASSLGGLPSEEQYF; DNA: TGCGCCAGCAGCTTGGGGGGACTCCCCTCGGAGGAGCAGTACTTC; V: TRBV5-1; J: TRBJ2-7; size: .; D: .
CDR3: CASSYTRQGSTEQYF; DNA: TGTGCCAGCAGTTACACCCGACAGGGTTCGACCGAGCAGTACTTC; V: TRBV6-5; J: TRBJ2-7; size: .; D: TRBD1